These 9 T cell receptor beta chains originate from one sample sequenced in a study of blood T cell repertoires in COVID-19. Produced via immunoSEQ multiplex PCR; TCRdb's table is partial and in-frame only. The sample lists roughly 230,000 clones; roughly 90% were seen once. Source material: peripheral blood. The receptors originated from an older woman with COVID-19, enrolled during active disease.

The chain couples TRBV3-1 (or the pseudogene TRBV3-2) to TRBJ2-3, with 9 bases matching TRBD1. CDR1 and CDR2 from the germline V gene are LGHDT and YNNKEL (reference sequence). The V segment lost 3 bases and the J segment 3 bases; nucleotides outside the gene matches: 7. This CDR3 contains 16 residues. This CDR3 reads CASSQLGQGGTDTQYF. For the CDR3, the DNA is TGTGCCAGCAGCCAGCTGGGACAGGGTGGGACAGATACGCAGTATTTT.

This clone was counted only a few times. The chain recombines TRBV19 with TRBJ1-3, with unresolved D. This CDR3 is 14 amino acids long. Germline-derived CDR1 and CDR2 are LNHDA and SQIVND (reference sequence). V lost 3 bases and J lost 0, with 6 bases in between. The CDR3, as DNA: TGTGCCAGTAGTATTACAGTCTCTGGAAACACCATATATTTT. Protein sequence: CASSITVSGNTIYF. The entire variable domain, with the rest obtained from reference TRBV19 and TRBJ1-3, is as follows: DGGITQSPKYLFRKEGQNVTLSCEQNLNHDAMYWYRQDPGQGLRLIYYSQIVNDFQKGDIAEGYSVSREKKESFPLTVTSAQKNPTAFYLCASSITVSGNTIYFGEGSWLTVV.

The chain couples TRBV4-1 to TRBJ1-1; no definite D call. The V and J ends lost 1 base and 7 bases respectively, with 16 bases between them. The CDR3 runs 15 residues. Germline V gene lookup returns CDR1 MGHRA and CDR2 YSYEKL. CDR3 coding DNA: TGCGCCAGCAGCCAAGCTCCCCGCGGGGTAGGTGAAGCTTTCTTT. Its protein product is CASSQAPRGVGEAFF.

This chain's CDR3 is CASSQDFSGGSSYNEQFF. CDR3 bases: TGTGCCAGCAGCCAAGATTTTAGCGGGGGGAGCTCCTACAATGAGCAGTTCTTC. The V call is TRBV4-2, the J call TRBJ2-1, with 10 bases aligning to TRBD2. V gave up 0 bases and J gave up 0 bases; unmatched junction bases: 5. CDR1 and CDR2 from the germline V gene are LGHNA and YNFKEQ. This CDR3 is 18 amino acids long.

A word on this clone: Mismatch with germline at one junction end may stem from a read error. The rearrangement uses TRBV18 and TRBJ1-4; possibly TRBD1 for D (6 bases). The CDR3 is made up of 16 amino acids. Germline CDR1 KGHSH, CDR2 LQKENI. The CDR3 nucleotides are TGTGCCAGCTCACCGCTTGACAGGCGATTTAATGAAGAACTGTTTTTT. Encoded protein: CASSPLDRRFNEELFF.

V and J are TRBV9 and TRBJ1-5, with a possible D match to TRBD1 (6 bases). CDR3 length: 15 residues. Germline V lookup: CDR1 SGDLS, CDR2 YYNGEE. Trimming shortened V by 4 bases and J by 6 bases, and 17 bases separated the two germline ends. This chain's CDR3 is CASSPSGGLGQPQHF. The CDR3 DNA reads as TGTGCCAGCAGCCCCTCGGGGGGGCTCGGTCAGCCCCAGCATTTT.

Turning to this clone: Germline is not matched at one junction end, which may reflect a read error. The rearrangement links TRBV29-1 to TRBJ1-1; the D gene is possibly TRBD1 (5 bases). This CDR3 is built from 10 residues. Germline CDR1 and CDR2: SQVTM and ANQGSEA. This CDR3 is CSVQDTEAFF. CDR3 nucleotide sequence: TGCAGCGTTCAGGACACAGAAGCTTTCTTT.

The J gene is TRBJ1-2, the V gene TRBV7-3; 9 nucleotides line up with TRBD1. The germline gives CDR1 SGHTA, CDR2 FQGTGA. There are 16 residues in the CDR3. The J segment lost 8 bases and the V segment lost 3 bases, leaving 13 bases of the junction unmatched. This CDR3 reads CASSFSLSTGGAGYTF. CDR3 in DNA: TGTGCCAGCAGCTTCTCCTTAAGTACAGGGGGCGCGGGCTACACCTTC. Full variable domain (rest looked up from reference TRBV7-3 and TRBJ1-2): GAGVSQTPSNKVTEKGKYVELRCDPISGHTALYWYRQSLGQGPEFLIYFQGTGAADDSGLPNDRFFAVRPEGSVSTLKIQRTERGDSAVYLCASSFSLSTGGAGYTFGSGTRLTVV.

CDR3 residues: CASSIGDNNSPLHF. CDR3 bases: TGTGCCAGTAGTATAGGGGACAATAATTCACCCCTCCACTTT. The chain combines TRBV19 with TRBJ1-6, with D possibly TRBD1 on 6 matching bases. V was clipped by 1 base and J by 5 bases, with 6 bases between them. The germline gives CDR1 LNHDA, CDR2 SQIVND (reference sequence). This CDR3 region has 14 residues. Variable domain in full (rest from reference TRBV19 and TRBJ1-6): DGGITQSPKYLFRKEGQNVTLSCEQNLNHDAMYWYRQDPGQGLRLIYYSQIVNDFQKGDIAEGYSVSREKKESFPLTVTSAQKNPTAFYLCASSIGDNNSPLHFGNGTRLTVT.